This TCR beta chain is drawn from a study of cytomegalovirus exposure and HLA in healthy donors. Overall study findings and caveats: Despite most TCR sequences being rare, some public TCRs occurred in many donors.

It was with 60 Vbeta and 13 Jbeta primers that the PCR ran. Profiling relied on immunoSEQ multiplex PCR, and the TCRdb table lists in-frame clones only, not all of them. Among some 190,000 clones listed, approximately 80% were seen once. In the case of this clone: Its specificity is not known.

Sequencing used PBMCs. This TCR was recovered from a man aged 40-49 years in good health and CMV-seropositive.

DNA of the CDR3: TGTGCCAGCAGAAGAGGAGGACAGGGGGGACTAGCGGGGACTAATGAGCAGTTCTTC. Its translation is CASRRGGQGGLAGTNEQFF. The V gene is TRBV27, the J gene TRBJ2-1, with 13 bases fitting TRBD2. The CDR3 runs to 19 residues. With 6 bases clipped from V and 7 bases from J, the junction kept 18 bases outside the gene matches. Germline V lookup: CDR1 MNHEY, CDR2 SMNVEV (reference sequence).